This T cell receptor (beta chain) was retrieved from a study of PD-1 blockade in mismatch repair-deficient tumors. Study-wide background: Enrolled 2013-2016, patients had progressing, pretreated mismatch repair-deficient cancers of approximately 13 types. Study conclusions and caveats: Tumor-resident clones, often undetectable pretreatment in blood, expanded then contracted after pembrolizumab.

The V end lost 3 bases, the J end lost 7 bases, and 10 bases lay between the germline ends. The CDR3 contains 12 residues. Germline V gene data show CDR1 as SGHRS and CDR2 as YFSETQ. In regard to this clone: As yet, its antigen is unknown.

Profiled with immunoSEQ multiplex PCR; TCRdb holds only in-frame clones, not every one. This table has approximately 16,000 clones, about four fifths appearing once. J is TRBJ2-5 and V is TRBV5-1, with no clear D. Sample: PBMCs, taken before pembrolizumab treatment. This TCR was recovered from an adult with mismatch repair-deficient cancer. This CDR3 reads CASSSVIGTQYF. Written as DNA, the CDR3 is TGCGCCAGCAGCTCGGTGATTGGGACCCAGTACTTC.